The 22 T cell receptor beta chains reported below all come from one sample, sequenced in a study of T cell responses to AZD1222 COVID-19 vaccine (dated by TCRdb to the early 2020s). The sample's time point label, decoded: about 28 days (+/-7) after the second vaccine dose. Library creation used the immunoSEQ multiplex PCR assay. The table comes from immuneACCESS by way of TCRdb, which keeps in-frame sequences with V and J called. Part of the clones is missing from these tables; in studies checked, under half for an unresolved V gene and the rest for unknown reasons. The sample has about 120,000 clones on record, about 92% of them singletons. The ten largest account for approximately 5.1% of the sample. Here the sequenced sample was peripheral blood, taken 28 days after the second AZD1222 dose. The receptors shown here come from an adult who received the AZD1222 COVID-19 vaccine.

This sequence joins TRBV3-1 (or the pseudogene TRBV3-2) and TRBJ1-2; a weak D match, TRBD1 (6 bases). This CDR3 is 13 amino acids long. Germline V gene data show CDR1 as LGHDT and CDR2 as YNNKEL (reference sequence). V lost 0 bases to trimming and J lost 4 bases, with 6 bases between them. The CDR3, as DNA: TGTGCCAGCAGCCAAGAGGGGGCCTATGGCTACACCTTC. Amino acids: CASSQEGAYGYTF.

The chain links TRBV5-4 to TRBJ2-3; D possibly corresponds to TRBD1 (5 bases). This CDR3 comprises 14 residues. The germline gives CDR1 SGHNT, CDR2 YYREEE (reference sequence). The V and J ends lost 0 bases and 3 bases respectively, with 8 bases between them. The DNA of the CDR3 is TGTGCCAGCAGCTTGGGGGGCCTGACAGATACGCAGTATTTT. Its translation is CASSLGGLTDTQYF.

The chain is built from TRBV5-1 and TRBJ2-1, with D hard to call. The CDR3 contains 15 residues. Germline V gene sequence: CDR1 SGHRS, CDR2 YFSETQ. Trimming removed 5 bases at V and 0 bases at J, with 12 bases between. CDR3 in amino acids: CASSYTPGSYNEQFF. The CDR3 region has the DNA TGCGCCAGCAGTTACACACCAGGCTCCTACAATGAGCAGTTCTTC.

V usage is TRBV9 and J usage is TRBJ1-2, with D possibly TRBD1 on 5 matching bases. Trimming pared 4 bases from V and 6 bases from J, leaving 16 bases between. Germline loops: CDR1 SGDLS, CDR2 YYNGEE. The CDR3 loop spans 14 amino acids. CDR3 DNA sequence: TGTGCCAGCAGCACGGGGGGAGACAGCCATGGCTACACCTTC. This translates into CASSTGGDSHGYTF.

The rearrangement uses TRBV4-1 and TRBJ2-5; D is perhaps TRBD1 or TRBD2 (6 bases each). Germline CDR1 and CDR2: MGHRA and YSYEKL. The germline V and J ends were trimmed by 0 bases and 5 bases, with 13 bases remaining between them. The CDR3 has 15 amino acids. CDR3 in amino acids: CASSQEGLGGETQYF. CDR3 nucleotides: TGCGCCAGCAGCCAAGAGGGTTTAGGGGGGGAGACCCAGTACTTC.

The rearrangement links TRBV6-5 to TRBJ1-1; D possibly corresponds to TRBD1 (6 bases). Per germline, CDR1 MNHEY and CDR2 SVGAGI. V gave up 4 bases and J gave up 1 base, with 13 bases separating them. The CDR3 consists of 15 residues. CDR3: CASSFYDRPNTEAFF. The CDR3, as DNA: TGTGCCAGCAGTTTCTACGACAGGCCGAACACTGAAGCTTTCTTT.

V and J are TRBV7-9 and TRBJ2-2, with 9 bases aligning to TRBD2. The ends lost 6 bases at V and 3 bases at J; junction bases unmatched: 8. The CDR3 has 16 residues. Germline-derived CDR1 and CDR2 are SEHNR and FQNEAQ (reference sequence). The CDR3 loop reads CASSYSGSWYTGELFF. CDR3 in DNA: TGTGCCAGCAGTTATAGCGGGAGTTGGTACACCGGGGAGCTGTTTTTT.

The rearrangement links TRBV9 to TRBJ2-7; D is unresolved. Germline lookup yields CDR1 SGDLS and CDR2 YYNGEE. Trimming took 3 bases from V and 2 from J, leaving 9 bases between them. The CDR3 contains 13 residues. CDR3 amino acids: CASSGRLAYEQYF. As DNA, the CDR3 is TGTGCCAGCAGCGGCAGGCTCGCCTACGAGCAGTACTTC.

The chain carries TRBV19 and TRBJ1-2; D possibly corresponds to TRBD1 (5 bases). The CDR3 has 11 residues. Per the germline V gene, CDR1 is LNHDA and CDR2 is SQIVND (reference sequence). V lost 6 bases to trimming and J lost 9 bases, with 11 bases between them. The CDR3 coding sequence is TGTGCCAGTAGGGGACGGGGAAGCTACACCTTC. This translates into CASRGRGSYTF.

The chain carries TRBV6-5 and TRBJ1-1; tentative D call: TRBD1 (6 bases). This CDR3 comprises 14 residues. Trimming stripped 8 bases from V and 0 bases from J, with 13 bases between. CDR1 and CDR2 (germline): MNHEY, SVGAGI. The CDR3 sequence is CASHEQGLNTEAFF. For the CDR3, the DNA is TGTGCCAGCCACGAGCAGGGGCTGAACACTGAAGCTTTCTTT.

This chain joins TRBV12-5 and TRBJ2-3, with TRBD2 matching over 9 bases. The CDR3 length is 15 residues. V shed 1 base and J 7 bases; nucleotides not matched to a gene: 6. The germline V gene encodes CDR1 LGHNT and CDR2 FRNRAP. The CDR3 loop reads CASGLGGGGANTQYF. CDR3 in DNA: TGTGCTAGTGGTTTGGGAGGCGGGGGGGCGAATACGCAGTATTTT.

V and J are TRBV6-5 and TRBJ2-7; D not certain. Trimming took off 2 bases at V and 5 bases at J, with 7 bases between the two ends. Looked up from germline, CDR1 is MNHEY and CDR2 is SVGAGI. The CDR3 has 12 amino acids. The CDR3 sequence: CASSYKGDEQYF. The CDR3 bases are TGTGCCAGCAGTTACAAGGGTGACGAGCAGTACTTC.

The chain combines TRBV20-1 with TRBJ1-3; D is ambiguous. The length of the CDR3 is 14 residues. The V end lost 3 bases, the J end lost 0 bases, and 9 bases lay between the germline ends. Germline CDR1 and CDR2: DFQATT and SNEGSKA (reference sequence). The CDR3 sequence is CSASHGPSGNTIYF. The CDR3 coding sequence is TGCAGTGCTAGTCACGGCCCCTCTGGAAACACCATATATTTT.

CDR3 DNA: TGCAGCGTGACAGGGTATGCCGAACCCCGAGGGGACACTGAAGCTTTCTTT. Residues: CSVTGYAEPRGDTEAFF. This rearrangement joins TRBV29-1 to TRBJ1-1; 7 nucleotides agree with TRBD1. Looked up from germline, CDR1 is SQVTM and CDR2 is ANQGSEA. The CDR3 has 17 residues. With 6 bases clipped from V and 3 bases from J, the junction kept 19 bases outside the gene matches.

V is TRBV6-2 or TRBV6-3 and J is TRBJ2-7; TRBD1 matches at 10 bases. CDR1 and CDR2 from the germline V gene are MNHEY and SVGEGT. Trimming cost V 6 bases and J 0 bases; bases outside gene matches: 8. The CDR3 contains 16 residues. CDR3 amino acids: CASSSPDRGSSYEQYF. DNA for the CDR3: TGTGCCAGCAGCTCACCGGACAGGGGGAGCTCCTACGAGCAGTACTTC.

Only one count was recorded for this clone. The rearrangement joins TRBV19 to TRBJ2-7; 7 bases match TRBD2. The CDR3 contains 18 residues. V lost 3 bases, J lost 3 bases, and 17 bases stayed unmatched. The germline V gene encodes CDR1 LNHDA and CDR2 SQIVND (reference sequence). For the CDR3, the DNA is TGTGCCAGTAGTATTGCGGGGGATCCGTATTTCCCCCTCTACGAGCAGTACTTC. This translates into CASSIAGDPYFPLYEQYF. The full variable domain, with the rest looked up from reference TRBV19 and TRBJ2-7, is DGGITQSPKYLFRKEGQNVTLSCEQNLNHDAMYWYRQDPGQGLRLIYYSQIVNDFQKGDIAEGYSVSREKKESFPLTVTSAQKNPTAFYLCASSIAGDPYFPLYEQYFGPGTRLTVT.

This sequence joins TRBV19 and TRBJ1-2, with TRBD1 matching over 7 bases. The CDR3 consists of 14 residues. The germline V gene encodes CDR1 LNHDA and CDR2 SQIVND (reference sequence). V trimming: 6 bases; J trimming: 4 bases; junction bases outside the gene matches: 8. The CDR3 here is CASRRGQPLYGYTF. Written as DNA, the CDR3 is TGTGCCAGTAGGAGGGGACAGCCACTCTATGGCTACACCTTC.

The chain has TRBV5-1 and TRBJ2-1, with a possible D match to TRBD1 (6 bases). V lost 0 bases and J 2 bases, leaving 12 bases between the germline ends. The CDR3 runs to 16 residues. Germline CDR1 is SGHRS and CDR2 is YFSETQ. CDR3 residues: CASSLGGQGTYNEQFF. The CDR3 DNA is TGCGCCAGCAGCTTGGGGGGGCAGGGAACCTACAATGAGCAGTTCTTC.

The rearrangement links TRBV7-2 to TRBJ1-2; D unclear. Germline CDR1 and CDR2: SGHTA and FQGNSA. The V and J ends lost 1 base and 4 bases respectively, with 13 bases between them. CDR3 length equals 15 residues. The chain's CDR3 is CASSLGDPVIYGYTF. Written as DNA, the CDR3 is TGTGCCAGCAGCTTAGGAGACCCAGTCATCTATGGCTACACCTTC.

V and J are TRBV24-1 and TRBJ2-5, with D perhaps TRBD1 (6 bases). V lost 9 bases to trimming and J lost 0 bases, with 13 bases between them. Germline V lookup: CDR1 KGHDR, CDR2 SFDVKD. The CDR3 is made up of 14 amino acids. The CDR3 spells CATEDSSYQETQYF. CDR3 bases: TGTGCCACCGAGGACAGTTCGTACCAAGAGACCCAGTACTTC.

The chain has TRBV6-2 or TRBV6-3 and TRBJ2-1; 7 bases align to TRBD1. The V segment lost 0 bases and the J segment 4 bases; nucleotides outside the gene matches: 6. The CDR3 is 16 amino acids. Germline V gives CDR1 MNHEY, CDR2 SVGEGT. CDR3 loop: CASSYSGTDVYNEQFF. CDR3 nucleotides: TGTGCCAGCAGTTACTCGGGGACAGACGTTTACAATGAGCAGTTCTTC.

This clone was seen just once. The V call is TRBV10-2, the J call TRBJ2-1; possibly TRBD2 for D (6 bases). This CDR3 comprises 14 residues. V gave up 10 bases and J gave up 3 bases, with 16 bases separating them. Per the germline V gene, CDR1 is WSHSY and CDR2 is SAAADI. CDR3 in amino acids: CATAGNEIYNEQFF. Written as DNA, the CDR3 is TGCGCCACCGCGGGGAACGAAATCTACAATGAGCAGTTCTTC.